This T cell receptor beta chain was sequenced for a study of control samples from healthy donors and cancer patients. With 3 bases clipped from V and 6 bases from J, the junction kept 22 bases outside the gene matches. The germline CDR1 and CDR2 sequences are SGDLS and YYNGEE. The CDR3 is made up of 19 amino acids. Libraries were prepared by immunoSEQ multiplex PCR; TCRdb keeps only in-frame clonotypes and omits some of them. The repertoire holds 95,000 to 100,000 clones, with 80% to 90% as singletons. The sequencing sample was made of blood. The J gene is TRBJ2-3, the V gene TRBV9; 7 bases fit TRBD2. The origin of this receptor is a man in his thirties or forties in good health. CDR3 sequence: CASSAWAPGDYPFGDTQYF. CDR3 coding DNA: TGTGCCAGCAGCGCGTGGGCTCCCGGGGACTACCCCTTCGGGGATACGCAGTATTTT. The full variable domain, completed using reference TRBV9 and TRBJ2-3, is DSGVTQTPKHLITATGQRVTLRCSPRSGDLSVYWYQQSLDQGLQFLIQYYNGEERAKGNILERFSAQQFPDLHSELNLSSLELGDSALYFCASSAWAPGDYPFGDTQYFGPGTRLTVL.